Listed here is a single TCR beta chain. What it binds is not known. V dropped 6 bases and J dropped 4 bases, with 13 bases sitting between them. Germline V gene data show CDR1 as SGHTA and CDR2 as FQGNSA. This CDR3 contains 13 residues. This entry comes from a study of blood T cells in healthy people across ages. Per individual sample, total RNA of at least 5 micrograms was extracted. A second 7 to 11 cycle PCR used barcoded and J-beta primers. Per sample, CDR3-containing paired-end reads numbered at least 2.5 million. MiXCR, run by TCRdb on the 5' RACE reads, gives a single entry per CDR3 protein. The sample yields approximately 1.5 million distinct CDR3 sequences, 42% seen once. Study-wide results and limits: The study regarded diversity estimates from one million T cells as underestimates.

This clonotype originated in a woman between 18 and 30 years old in good health. Sample: blood. The J gene is TRBJ2-7, the V gene TRBV7-2; D unclear. CDR3: CASSSRVRYEQYF. Written as DNA, the CDR3 is TGTGCCAGCAGTTCTAGGGTTCGGTACGAGCAGTACTTC.